The entry below describes one T cell receptor beta chain. Its antigen is undetermined. Measured with immunoSEQ multiplex PCR; TCRdb has only the in-frame clones, and not every one. The data show around 110,000 clones, with roughly nine tenths seen just once and about 1.4% held by the top ten. The data derive from a study of T cell responses to AZD1222 COVID-19 vaccine. Trimming removed 1 base from V and 2 bases from J, with 15 bases in between. The CDR3 runs 17 residues. Germline CDR1 reads SGHVS; CDR2 reads FNYEAQ. Study-wide results and caveats: Every sample of the repertoires postdated the peak T cell response.

The sequence derives from an adult who received the AZD1222 COVID-19 vaccine. The material was peripheral blood, obtained 28 days after the second AZD1222 dose. V and J are TRBV7-6 and TRBJ1-3; TRBD1 is a possible D gene (5 bases). The CDR3 is CASSLERSGATGNTIYF. Here the CDR3 DNA reads TGTGCCAGCAGCTTAGAACGTAGCGGGGCGACTGGAAACACCATATATTTT.